The next 19 T cell receptor beta chains were all read from a single sample in a study of T-cell memory formation after mild COVID-19. MiXCR was run by TCRdb on the 5' RACE reads, yielding one entry per CDR3 protein. The profile shows almost 550,000 distinct CDR3 sequences, roughly 20% of them singletons. Material for sequencing was PBMCs or a T cell subset sorted from them (not recorded which). These receptors originate from an adult woman who had mild COVID-19 (a few samples of this study predate the infection). Cell type and time point are not known.

This clonotype was found a few times. V gene TRBV2 combines with J gene TRBJ2-5; no clear D. V lost 6 bases, J lost 3 bases, and 14 bases lay in between. Germline V CDR1 and CDR2: SNHLY, FYNNEI. The CDR3 is made up of 14 amino acids. The CDR3 loop is CASSHQTNKETQYF. In nucleotides, the CDR3 is TGTGCCAGCAGCCACCAGACAAATAAAGAGACCCAGTACTTC.

This chain joins TRBV6-2 or TRBV6-3 and TRBJ2-7; tentatively, D is TRBD2 (5 bases). CDR3 length: 14 amino acids. The germline gives CDR1 MNHEY, CDR2 SVGEGT. V was pared by 8 bases and J by 0 bases, with 14 bases between. CDR3 in amino acids: CASVMVSGSYEQYF. The CDR3 DNA reads as TGTGCCAGCGTCATGGTGAGCGGCTCCTACGAGCAGTACTTC.

The V call is TRBV7-3, the J call TRBJ2-3, with 11 nucleotides matching TRBD2. CDR1 and CDR2 from the germline V gene are SGHTA and FQGTGA. After removal of 5 bases from V and 3 bases from J, the junction contained 7 bases not matched to a gene. The CDR3 has 16 amino acids. The CDR3 spells CASSAGPSGGTDTQYF. CDR3 DNA sequence: TGTGCCAGCAGCGCGGGTCCTAGCGGGGGGACAGATACGCAGTATTTT.

This clonotype was counted between two and nine times. This chain joins TRBV7-3 and TRBJ2-3; D tentatively reads TRBD1 or TRBD2 (5 bases each). The germline V and J ends were trimmed by 4 bases and 1 base, with 15 bases remaining between them. CDR1 and CDR2 from the germline V gene are SGHTA and FQGTGA. The CDR3 extends over 16 amino acids. The CDR3 DNA follows: TGTGCCAGCAGCTCTACTAGAGGGGCCGGCACAGATACGCAGTATTTT. It codes for CASSSTRGAGTDTQYF. Combining the CDR3 with reference TRBV7-3 and TRBJ2-3 gives the whole variable domain GAGVSQTPSNKVTEKGKYVELRCDPISGHTALYWYRQSLGQGPEFLIYFQGTGAADDSGLPNDRFFAVRPEGSVSTLKIQRTERGDSAVYLCASSSTRGAGTDTQYFGPGTRLTVL.

The J gene is TRBJ2-3, the V gene TRBV3-1; D call uncertain. The CDR3 covers 13 residues. Germline CDR1 and CDR2: LGHDT and YNNKEL (reference sequence). The V gene lost 3 bases and the J gene lost 4 bases, with 8 bases spanning the gap. The CDR3 loop is CASSQNPSDTQYF. CDR3 nucleotides: TGTGCCAGCAGCCAGAACCCCTCAGATACGCAGTATTTT.

This clonotype came up a few times. The V gene is TRBV12-3 or TRBV12-4, the J gene TRBJ1-2, with 10 positions matching TRBD1. Germline trimming cut 6 bases from V and 6 bases from J; bases unmatched to any gene: 7. The CDR3 sequence is 14 residues long. For the CDR3, the DNA is TGTGCCAGCAGCCGGGGACAGGGGATCCATGGCTACACCTTC. Translation gives CASSRGQGIHGYTF.

Turning to this clonotype: An end of the junction does not agree with germline; a read error may underlie this. This rearrangement joins TRBV23-1 to TRBJ2-7, with D unclear. TRBV23-1 is identified as an open reading frame with a role that is uncertain. CDR3 length: 15 amino acids. CDR3 nucleotides: TGCGCCAGCAGTCATTCCTTGGACGATTCCTACGGGCAGTACTTC. Translated: CASSHSLDDSYGQYF.

The chain employs TRBV7-3 and TRBJ2-1, with D unclear. Per the germline V gene, CDR1 is SGHTA and CDR2 is FQGTGA. This CDR3 region has 13 residues. Trimming left V 5 bases short and J 7 bases short, with 12 bases between. The chain's CDR3 is CASSPSLGNEQFF. The CDR3 DNA is TGTGCCAGCAGCCCCTCGCTTGGGAATGAGCAGTTCTTC.

This clonotype occurred a few times. The genes are TRBV3-1 and TRBJ2-2; no clear D gene. Germline-derived CDR1 and CDR2 are LGHDT and YNNKEL (reference sequence). With 0 bases removed from V and 0 bases from J, the gap between germline ends came to 8 bases. CDR3 size: 16 residues. In DNA, the CDR3 is TGTGCCAGCAGCCAAGAGCGCACTACGAACACCGGGGAGCTGTTTTTT. Protein product: CASSQERTTNTGELFF. The full variable domain, rest sourced from reference TRBV3-1 and TRBJ2-2, is DTAVSQTPKYLVTQMGNDKSIKCEQNLGHDTMYWYKQDSKKFLKIMFSYNNKELIINETVPNRFSPKSPDKAHLNLHINSLELGDSAVYFCASSQERTTNTGELFFGEGSRLTVL.

This clonotype was seen only a few times. The chain carries TRBV7-9 and TRBJ2-7; D is uncertain. CDR1 and CDR2 from the germline V gene are SEHNR and FQNEAQ (reference sequence). Trimming stripped 7 bases from V and 5 bases from J, with 15 bases between. The CDR3 is 13 amino acids. As DNA, the CDR3 is TGTGCCAGCACCCCCCCTGCGAGCAACGAGCAGTACTTC. As protein: CASTPPASNEQYF.

The V and J genes are TRBV14 and TRBJ2-2; the D gene is possibly TRBD2 (6 bases). V was trimmed by 7 bases and J by 4 bases, leaving 16 bases between them. Per germline, CDR1 SGHDN and CDR2 FVKESK. This CDR3 has 15 residues. CDR3 loop: CASNPGLWGTGELFF. CDR3 nucleotide sequence: TGTGCCAGCAATCCGGGACTTTGGGGCACCGGGGAGCTGTTTTTT.

V is TRBV29-1 and J is TRBJ2-7, with 10 bases that match TRBD1. The V gene's germline CDR1 is SQVTM and CDR2 ANQGSEA. CDR3 size: 13 residues. J was trimmed by 6 bases and V by 3 bases; bases with no gene match: 5. CDR3 coding DNA: TGCAGCGTTGATTGGACAGGGGGGGCCGAGCAGTACTTC. Translation: CSVDWTGGAEQYF.

This clonotype occurred a few times. The J gene is TRBJ1-4, the V gene TRBV29-1, with 9 bases aligning to TRBD1. The CDR3 sequence is 12 residues long. Germline-derived CDR1 and CDR2 are SQVTM and ANQGSEA. With V trimmed by 6 bases and J by 7 bases, 3 bases remained unmatched. The CDR3 region is CSVGQGPEKLFF. CDR3 in DNA: TGCAGCGTGGGACAGGGACCTGAAAAACTGTTTTTT.

The rearrangement joins TRBV5-1 to TRBJ2-7; 8 bases are a match to TRBD1. This CDR3 contains 14 residues. The germline gives CDR1 SGHRS, CDR2 YFSETQ. After removal of 1 base from V and 6 bases from J, the junction contained 6 bases not matched to a gene. CDR3: CASSLFQGAREQYF. The CDR3 DNA is TGCGCCAGCAGCTTGTTCCAGGGGGCACGCGAGCAGTACTTC.

There are many counts of this clonotype. The rearrangement joins TRBV12-3 or TRBV12-4 to TRBJ2-3; D remains ambiguous. This CDR3 has 15 amino acids. V shed 2 bases and J shed 2 bases, with 11 bases lying between them. The DNA for the CDR3 is TGTGCCAGCAGTTTATCCCCGCGGCACACAGATACGCAGTATTTT. Its translation: CASSLSPRHTDTQYF.

J is TRBJ1-2 and V is TRBV12-3 or TRBV12-4; D remains ambiguous. The CDR3 is 12 residues long. Trimming removed 7 bases from V and 8 bases from J, with 14 bases in between. The CDR3 loop reads CASTRGPVGYTF. CDR3 DNA: TGTGCCAGCACCAGAGGACCCGTCGGCTACACCTTC.

This clonotype occurred a few times. The chain uses TRBV7-9 and TRBJ2-3; perhaps TRBD2 as D (6 bases). The germline gives CDR1 SEHNR, CDR2 FQNEAQ (reference sequence). Trimming shortened V by 2 bases and J by 5 bases, and 26 bases separated the two germline ends. There are 19 residues in the CDR3. The CDR3 region is CASSLNVLVLARKEDTQYF. The CDR3 DNA follows: TGTGCCAGCAGCTTAAACGTCCTTGTCCTAGCGAGAAAGGAAGATACGCAGTATTTT. Using reference TRBV7-9 and TRBJ2-3 for the parts outside the CDR3, the full variable domain is DTGVSQNPRHKITKRGQNVTFRCDPISEHNRLYWYRQTLGQGPEFLTYFQNEAQLEKSRLLSDRFSAERPKGSFSTLEIQRTEQGDSAMYLCASSLNVLVLARKEDTQYFGPGTRLTVL.

This rearrangement joins TRBV7-2 to TRBJ1-2, with unresolved D. V lost 4 bases, J lost 4 bases, and 13 bases lay in between. The CDR3 length is 14 residues. Germline CDR1 reads SGHTA; CDR2 reads FQGNSA. This CDR3 is CASSSRSPPYGYTF. CDR3 DNA sequence: TGTGCCAGCAGCTCACGATCACCCCCCTATGGCTACACCTTC.

The V and J genes are TRBV5-1 and TRBJ2-5; 11 bases are a match to TRBD2. Per the germline V gene, CDR1 is SGHRS and CDR2 is YFSETQ. The J segment lost 4 bases and the V segment lost 4 bases, leaving 6 bases of the junction unmatched. This CDR3 spans 15 amino acids. The CDR3, as DNA: TGCGCCAGCAGCCACGGGACTAGCGGCCTAGAGACCCAGTACTTC. Its protein product is CASSHGTSGLETQYF.